This TCR beta chain was documented in a study of breast tumors, draining lymph nodes, adjacent tissues. Breast cancer patients provided tissue from their axillary draining lymph nodes. Via MiXCR, TCRdb re-called the multiplex PCR reads, giving one row per CDR3 protein. The sample lists 150,000 to 200,000 distinct CDR3 sequences; 25% to 40% were seen once. In its sample, this clonotype was seen many times. Material for sequencing was axillary lymph node tissue. The origin of this receptor is a female donor with breast cancer. Some clones in this sample may be carry-over from other donors' samples.

The CDR3 DNA reads as TGCAGCGTTGAAGGGGTCCAGGGCCCCCGGGGCGAGCAGTACTTC. This sequence encodes CSVEGVQGPRGEQYF. The chain recombines TRBV29-1 with TRBJ2-7; D may match TRBD1 or TRBD2 (5 bases each). Germline-derived CDR1 and CDR2 are SQVTM and ANQGSEA. This CDR3 region has 15 residues. V dropped 1 base and J dropped 6 bases, with 19 bases sitting between them.